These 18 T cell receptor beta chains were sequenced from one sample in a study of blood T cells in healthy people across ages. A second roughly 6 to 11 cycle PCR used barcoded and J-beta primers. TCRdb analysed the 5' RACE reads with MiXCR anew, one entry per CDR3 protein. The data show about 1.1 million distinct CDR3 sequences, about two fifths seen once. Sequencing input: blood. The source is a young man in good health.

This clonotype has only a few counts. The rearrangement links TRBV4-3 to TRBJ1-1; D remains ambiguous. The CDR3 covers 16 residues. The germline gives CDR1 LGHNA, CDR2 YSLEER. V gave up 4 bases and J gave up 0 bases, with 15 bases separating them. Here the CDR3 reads CASSLNNRGMNTEAFF. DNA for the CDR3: TGCGCCAGCAGCCTAAACAATAGAGGAATGAACACTGAAGCTTTCTTT.

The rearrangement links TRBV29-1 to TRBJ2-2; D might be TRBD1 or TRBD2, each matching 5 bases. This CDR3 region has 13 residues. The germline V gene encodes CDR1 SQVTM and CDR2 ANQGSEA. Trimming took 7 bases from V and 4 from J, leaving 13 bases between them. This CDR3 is CSAEGRITGELFF. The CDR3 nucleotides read TGCAGCGCCGAGGGGCGGATCACCGGGGAGCTGTTTTTT.

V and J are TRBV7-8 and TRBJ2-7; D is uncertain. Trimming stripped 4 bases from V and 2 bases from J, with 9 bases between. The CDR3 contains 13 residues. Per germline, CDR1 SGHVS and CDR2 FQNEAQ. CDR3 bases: TGTGCCAGCAGCTCCCCCCGTACCTACGAGCAGTACTTC. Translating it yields CASSSPRTYEQYF.

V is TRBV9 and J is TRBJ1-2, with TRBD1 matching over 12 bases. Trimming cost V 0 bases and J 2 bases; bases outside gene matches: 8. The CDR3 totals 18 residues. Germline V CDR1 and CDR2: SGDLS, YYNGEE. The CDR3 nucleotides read TGTGCCAGCAGCGTAGCCGGGACAGGGGGCAATATGAACTATGGCTACACCTTC. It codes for CASSVAGTGGNMNYGYTF.

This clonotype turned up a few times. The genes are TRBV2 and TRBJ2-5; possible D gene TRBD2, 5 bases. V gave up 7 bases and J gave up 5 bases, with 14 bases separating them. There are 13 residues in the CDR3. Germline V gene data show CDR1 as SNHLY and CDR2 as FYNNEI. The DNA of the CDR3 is TGTGCCAGCAAAAAGCGGTTCGAGGAGACCCAGTACTTC. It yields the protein CASKKRFEETQYF.

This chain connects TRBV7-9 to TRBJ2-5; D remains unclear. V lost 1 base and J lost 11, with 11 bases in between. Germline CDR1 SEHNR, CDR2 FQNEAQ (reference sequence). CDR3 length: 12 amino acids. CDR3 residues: CASSLDPHRQYF. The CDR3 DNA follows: TGTGCCAGCAGCTTAGACCCCCATCGGCAGTACTTC.

The CDR3 coding sequence is TGTGCCAGCAGTAACAGGGGTGGGGAGACCCAGTACTTC. Its translation: CASSNRGGETQYF. This chain joins TRBV28 and TRBJ2-5, with TRBD1 matching 7 bases. With 5 bases clipped from V and 5 bases from J, the junction kept 5 bases outside the gene matches. CDR3 size: 13 residues. CDR1 MDHEN and CDR2 SYDVKM come from the germline V gene.

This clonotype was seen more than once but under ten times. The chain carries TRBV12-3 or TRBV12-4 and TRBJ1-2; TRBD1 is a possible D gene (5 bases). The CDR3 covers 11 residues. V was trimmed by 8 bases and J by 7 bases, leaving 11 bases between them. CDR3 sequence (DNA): TGTGCCAGCTTTCAAAGGGGTGGCTACACCTTC. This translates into CASFQRGGYTF.

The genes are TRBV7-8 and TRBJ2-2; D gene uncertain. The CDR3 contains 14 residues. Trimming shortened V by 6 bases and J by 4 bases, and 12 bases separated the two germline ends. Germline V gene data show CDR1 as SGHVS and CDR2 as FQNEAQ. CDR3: CASSAKSVTGELFF. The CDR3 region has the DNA TGTGCCAGCAGTGCTAAGTCGGTCACCGGGGAGCTGTTTTTT.

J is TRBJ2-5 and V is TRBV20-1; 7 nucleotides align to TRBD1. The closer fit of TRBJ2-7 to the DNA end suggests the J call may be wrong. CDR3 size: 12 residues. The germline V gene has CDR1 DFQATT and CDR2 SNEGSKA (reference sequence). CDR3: CSARRQGGEQYF. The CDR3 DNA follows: TGCAGTGCTAGAAGACAGGGCGGCGAGCAGTACTTC.

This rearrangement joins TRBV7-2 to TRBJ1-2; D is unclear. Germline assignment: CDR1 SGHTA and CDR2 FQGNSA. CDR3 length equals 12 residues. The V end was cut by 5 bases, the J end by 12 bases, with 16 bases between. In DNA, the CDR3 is TGTGCCAGCAGCCGGACGACTCCTGGAAACACCTTC. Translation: CASSRTTPGNTF.

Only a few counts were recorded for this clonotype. The CDR3: CASTAGTRNNEQFF. CDR3 DNA: TGTGCCAGCACCGCCGGGACTAGAAACAATGAGCAGTTCTTC. This chain uses TRBV6-6 with TRBJ2-1; 8 bases align to TRBD2. Germline V gene sequence: CDR1 MNHNY, CDR2 SVGAGI (reference sequence). The CDR3 has 14 amino acids. The trim removed 7 bases at V and 5 bases at J, leaving 7 bases unmatched.

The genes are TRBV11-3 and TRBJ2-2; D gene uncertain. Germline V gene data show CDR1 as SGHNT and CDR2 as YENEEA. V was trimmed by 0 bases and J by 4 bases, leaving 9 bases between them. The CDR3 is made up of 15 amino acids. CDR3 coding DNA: TGTGCCAGCAGCTTAGAGCGTCGGGCCACCGGGGAGCTGTTTTTT. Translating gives CASSLERRATGELFF.

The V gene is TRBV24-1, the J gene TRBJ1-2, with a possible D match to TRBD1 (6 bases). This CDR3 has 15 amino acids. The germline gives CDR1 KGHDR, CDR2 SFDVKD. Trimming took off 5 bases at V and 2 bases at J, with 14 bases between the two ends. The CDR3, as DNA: TGTGCCACCAGTGTGTCGGGGGCCGGAAACTATGGCTACACCTTC. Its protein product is CATSVSGAGNYGYTF.

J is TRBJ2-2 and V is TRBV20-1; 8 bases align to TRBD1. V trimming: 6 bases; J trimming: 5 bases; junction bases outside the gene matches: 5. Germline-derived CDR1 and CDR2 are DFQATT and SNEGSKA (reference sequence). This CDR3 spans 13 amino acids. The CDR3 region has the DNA TGCAGTGCGGAGACAGGGGTAACCGGGGAGCTGTTTTTT. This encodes CSAETGVTGELFF.

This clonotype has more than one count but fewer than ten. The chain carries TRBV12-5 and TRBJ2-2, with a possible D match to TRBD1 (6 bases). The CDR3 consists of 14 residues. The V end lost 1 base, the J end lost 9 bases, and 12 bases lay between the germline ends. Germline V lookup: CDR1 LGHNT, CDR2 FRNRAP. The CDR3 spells CASGLDAGGRELFF. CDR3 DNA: TGTGCTAGTGGTTTGGACGCTGGGGGCCGGGAGCTGTTTTTT. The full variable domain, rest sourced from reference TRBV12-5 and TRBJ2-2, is DARVTQTPRHKVTEMGQEVTMRCQPILGHNTVFWYRQTMMQGLELLAYFRNRAPLDDSGMPKDRFSAEMPDATLATLKIQPSEPRDSAVYFCASGLDAGGRELFFGEGSRLTVL.

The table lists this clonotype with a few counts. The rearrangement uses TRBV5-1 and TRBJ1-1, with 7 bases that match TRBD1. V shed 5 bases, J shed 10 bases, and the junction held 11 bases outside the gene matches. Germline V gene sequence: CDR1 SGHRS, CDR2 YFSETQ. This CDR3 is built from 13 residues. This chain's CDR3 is CASRLGTDQAAFF. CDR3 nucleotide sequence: TGCGCCAGCAGACTGGGGACAGACCAAGCAGCTTTCTTT.

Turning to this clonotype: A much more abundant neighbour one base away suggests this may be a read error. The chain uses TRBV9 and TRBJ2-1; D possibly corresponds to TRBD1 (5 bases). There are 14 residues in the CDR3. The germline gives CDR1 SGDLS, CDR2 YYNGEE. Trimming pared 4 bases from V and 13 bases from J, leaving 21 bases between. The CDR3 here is CASSPSTGQETQFF. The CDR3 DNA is TGTGCCAGCAGCCCAAGCACAGGCCAAGAGACCCAGTTCTTC.